This TCR beta chain originates from a study of Ad26.COV2.S vaccination and SARS-CoV-2 variants. About the research overall: Participants got Ad26.COV2.S intramuscularly, once or twice 56 days apart.

Indicated treatment: roughly 19 received Ad26.COV2.S at low or high dose, single or two shots; five or six received placebo; per-sample allocation not given. It was on day 63 after the first vaccine or placebo injection that samples were taken. An adult donor aged 18-55 years was enrolled in Boston. For this clone: Its cognate antigen is unknown.

Broader study findings: Vaccine and placebo groups showed comparable non-spike TCR breadth.

TCRdb keeps only in-frame clones here, not all; method: immunoSEQ multiplex PCR. The sample comprises a few hundred thousand clones, approximately 90% of which are singletons, and less than 4% rests with the top ten. This CDR3 is built from 15 residues. Trimming pared 5 bases from V and 3 bases from J, leaving 18 bases between. The sequence derives from a person aged 18-60 years who received the Ad26.COV2.S COVID-19 vaccine or a placebo. This chain links TRBV5-3 with TRBJ2-7; D is uncertain. TRBV5-3 is an ORF for which the function is uncertain. The sample in question was peripheral blood, obtained in a trial of Ad26.COV2.S vaccine versus placebo. This CDR3 reads CARRPPGHGNYEQYF. CDR3 nucleotide sequence: TGTGCCAGAAGGCCCCCGGGCCATGGGAACTACGAGCAGTACTTC.